The 7 T cell receptor beta chains given below trace back to one sample, sequenced in a study of T cell responses to AZD1222 COVID-19 vaccine. Sequencing was performed with immunoSEQ multiplex PCR; in TCRdb, only in-frame clones are kept and a portion is missing. This sample carries 100,000 or so clones, 87% of them seen once, and the ten largest clones take around 3.2%. Here the sequenced sample was peripheral blood, taken on day 0 of AZD1222 vaccination. These receptors originate from an adult in good health.

This chain connects TRBV7-2 to TRBJ1-4; 9 bases fit TRBD1. CDR1 and CDR2 from the germline V gene are SGHTA and FQGNSA. V was pared by 5 bases and J by 8 bases, with 9 bases of the junction left unmatched. This CDR3 region has 15 residues. The CDR3 reads CASSTRGTGQEKLFF. The CDR3 region has the DNA TGTGCCAGCAGCACGAGGGGGACAGGGCAAGAAAAACTGTTTTTT. The full variable domain, in which reference TRBV7-2 and TRBJ1-4 provide the parts outside the CDR3, is GAGVSQSPSNKVTEKGKDVELRCDPISGHTALYWYRQSLGQGLEFLIYFQGNSAPDKSGLPSDRFSAERTGGSVSTLTIQRTQQEDSAVYLCASSTRGTGQEKLFFGSGTQLSVL.

The CDR3 DNA is TGTGCCAGCAGCTTCGGGACAGATTTGCAGTACGTC. This codes for CASSFGTDLQYV. The chain is built from TRBV7-9 and TRBJ2-7; 7 nucleotides match TRBD1. V shed 3 bases and J 9 bases; nucleotides not matched to a gene: 5. Germline CDR1 reads SEHNR; CDR2 reads FQNEAQ (reference sequence). The CDR3 has 12 amino acids.

This sequence joins TRBV6-2 or TRBV6-3 and TRBJ1-1, with D unclear. The germline V and J ends were trimmed by 0 bases and 10 bases, with 9 bases remaining between them. CDR1 and CDR2 (germline): MNHEY, SVGEGT. The CDR3 runs 12 residues. CDR3 residues: CASSYSNARAFF. The CDR3 DNA reads TGTGCCAGCAGTTACTCGAACGCGAGAGCTTTCTTT.

The CDR3 reads CASSLEGGDEKLFF. The CDR3 DNA follows: TGTGCCAGCAGCTTGGAGGGGGGAGATGAAAAACTGTTTTTT. The J gene is TRBJ1-4, the V gene TRBV7-2; a weak D match, TRBD1 (6 bases). This CDR3 contains 14 residues. The V end lost 3 bases, the J end lost 6 bases, and 11 bases lay between the germline ends. Germline assignment: CDR1 SGHTA and CDR2 FQGNSA.

The chain employs TRBV7-2 and TRBJ1-6, with 7 bases fitting TRBD1. Germline V gene sequence: CDR1 SGHTA, CDR2 FQGNSA. Trimming removed 4 bases from V and 9 bases from J; junction bases left unmatched: 9. The CDR3 has 15 amino acids. This chain's CDR3 is CASSSGQAEVSPLHF. For the CDR3, the DNA is TGTGCCAGCAGCTCAGGACAGGCGGAAGTTTCACCCCTCCACTTT.

This chain connects TRBV20-1 to TRBJ2-1, with 7 bases fitting TRBD2. The germline CDR1 and CDR2 sequences are DFQATT and SNEGSKA (reference sequence). Germline trimming cut 3 bases from V and 8 bases from J; bases unmatched to any gene: 13. CDR3 size: 15 residues. CDR3 in amino acids: CSASLAWEGRDEQFF. The CDR3 coding sequence is TGCAGTGCTAGTCTAGCCTGGGAGGGTCGGGATGAGCAGTTCTTC.

The rearrangement links TRBV10-2 to TRBJ2-7, with 8 nucleotides matching TRBD1. The germline gives CDR1 WSHSY, CDR2 SAAADI. The CDR3 has 14 amino acids. V gave up 5 bases and J gave up 7 bases; unmatched junction bases: 10. CDR3 sequence (DNA): TGCGCCAGCAGTTTAAGTCAGGGGGCTGGGGAGCAGTACGTC. Protein: CASSLSQGAGEQYV.